The following is a T cell receptor beta chain sequence with its context. Its antigen is still unknown. V gave up 7 bases and J gave up 0 bases; unmatched junction bases: 15. The CDR3 is made up of 18 amino acids. Per germline, CDR1 LGHNT and CDR2 FRNRAP. This sample is drawn from a study of T cell responses to AZD1222 COVID-19 vaccine. Study-wide results and caveats: Increases in Spike-specific TCR breadth and depth were seen after two AZD1222 doses. None of the repertoires were sampled until the peak T cell response had passed.

Sequencing was performed with immunoSEQ multiplex PCR; in TCRdb, only in-frame clones are kept and a portion is missing. The sample shows 150,000 to 250,000 clones, more than 85% of them seen only once. The origin of this receptor is an adult who received the AZD1222 COVID-19 vaccine. Sample: peripheral blood, taken 28 days after the second AZD1222 dose. V gene TRBV12-5 combines with J gene TRBJ2-1; 7 nucleotides match TRBD1. CDR3 amino acids: CASAPTGFAGPSYNEQFF. Here the CDR3 DNA reads TGTGCTAGTGCTCCGACAGGGTTTGCGGGCCCCTCCTACAATGAGCAGTTCTTC.